This T cell receptor (beta chain) is drawn from a study of PD-1 blockade in classical Hodgkin lymphoma. Time point noted: cycle 4 day 1 (C4D1), after 5 to 7 weeks of nivolumab. Each patient's relapse followed autologous stem cell transplantation, and brentuximab vedotin exposure varied. Study findings and constraints: CD8+ TCR diversity did not rise significantly by C4D1, unlike CD4+. Any patient who commenced nivolumab under 1 year after ASCT was excluded.

Profiling relied on immunoSEQ multiplex PCR, and the TCRdb table lists in-frame clones only, not all of them. The repertoire holds some 86,000 clones, with 90% as singletons. Points on this clone: Its antigen is not identified.

The sequence derives from a human donor with classical Hodgkin lymphoma. The specimen was peripheral blood mononuclear cells (PBMCs), collected before the fourth cycle of nivolumab.

CDR3 DNA sequence: TGTGCCTGGAGTGTATGGGGGCCCGGCACCGGGGAGCTGTTTTTT. It yields the protein CAWSVWGPGTGELFF. This rearrangement joins TRBV30 to TRBJ2-2; tentative D call: TRBD1 (6 bases). The CDR3 is 15 amino acids. Germline CDR1 GTSNPN, CDR2 SVGIG (reference sequence). V lost 0 bases to trimming and J lost 4 bases, with 12 bases between them.